The 32 T cell receptor beta chains presented below share a single source sample, sequenced in a study of blood T cell repertoires in COVID-19. Assay used: immunoSEQ multiplex PCR; TCRdb lists only in-frame clones, some missing. The data show more than 110,000 clones, approximately 91% seen once. Input material: peripheral blood. Source of these receptors: a man between 50 and 59 years old with active or convalescent COVID-19.

This clone was recorded once. The chain couples TRBV19 to TRBJ1-1; 8 nucleotides match TRBD1. Trimming removed 9 bases from V and 0 bases from J; junction bases left unmatched: 12. The CDR3 totals 16 residues. Germline V gene lookup returns CDR1 LNHDA and CDR2 SQIVND (reference sequence). CDR3 DNA: TGTGCCAGCAGTGACTACAGGGGGAGTCTGAACACTGAAGCTTTCTTT. Translating it yields CASSDYRGSLNTEAFF.

The CDR3 here is CASSTPGLAGRDTQYF. The CDR3 DNA follows: TGTGCCAGCAGCACGCCGGGACTAGCGGGACGAGATACGCAGTATTTT. This chain joins TRBV7-2 and TRBJ2-3; 13 positions agree with TRBD2. The CDR3 has 16 residues. V lost 5 bases and J lost 5; bases outside the gene matches: 7. Germline lookup yields CDR1 SGHTA and CDR2 FQGNSA. Full variable domain (remainder filled in from reference TRBV7-2 and TRBJ2-3): GAGVSQSPSNKVTEKGKDVELRCDPISGHTALYWYRQSLGQGLEFLIYFQGNSAPDKSGLPSDRFSAERTGGSVSTLTIQRTQQEDSAVYLCASSTPGLAGRDTQYFGPGTRLTVL.

The chain combines TRBV2 with TRBJ2-3; 13 nucleotides line up with TRBD2. Trimming took 7 bases from V and 2 from J; bases not matched to a gene: 9. Per the germline V gene, CDR1 is SNHLY and CDR2 is FYNNEI. This CDR3 region has 17 residues. The DNA for the CDR3 is TGTGCCAGCACCAGAAGGACTAGCGGGAGTGCCACAGATACGCAGTATTTT. It translates to CASTRRTSGSATDTQYF.

The V and J genes are TRBV5-6 and TRBJ2-7; weak D call: TRBD1 (6 bases). V lost 0 bases and J lost 5, with 9 bases in between. Germline V gene data show CDR1 as SGHDT and CDR2 as YYEEEE. This CDR3 spans 13 amino acids. CDR3: CASSLGEGDEQYF. The CDR3 DNA is TGTGCCAGCAGCTTGGGCGAGGGGGACGAGCAGTACTTC.

The chain links TRBV28 to TRBJ2-1; no definite D call. The V end was cut by 2 bases, the J end by 10 bases, with 6 bases between. In germline, CDR1 is MDHEN, CDR2 SYDVKM. The CDR3 loop spans 11 amino acids. CDR3 region: CASSLQVEQFF. The CDR3 nucleotides are TGTGCCAGCAGTTTACAGGTCGAGCAGTTCTTC.

This sequence joins TRBV5-1 and TRBJ1-2; 8 bases map to TRBD1. Germline loops: CDR1 SGHRS, CDR2 YFSETQ. V dropped 4 bases and J dropped 6; count of bases not matched to a gene: 5. This CDR3 is built from 13 residues. For the CDR3, the DNA is TGCGCCAGCAGCCCAGGGGGCACGGATGGCTACACCTTC. Translation gives CASSPGGTDGYTF.

The V gene is TRBV6-5, the J gene TRBJ2-2, with TRBD2 matching 11 bases. This CDR3 has 15 amino acids. Germline CDR1 is MNHEY and CDR2 is SVGAGI. With V trimmed by 6 bases and J by 6 bases, 6 bases remained unmatched. The CDR3 coding sequence is TGTGCCAGCAGCGTAGCGGGAGGGAGGGCCGGGGAGCTGTTTTTT. This gives the protein CASSVAGGRAGELFF.

The V call is TRBV18, the J call TRBJ2-5; D is possibly TRBD2 (6 bases). CDR1 and CDR2 (germline): KGHSH, LQKENI. The CDR3 contains 13 residues. V gave up 3 bases and J gave up 5 bases, with 10 bases separating them. CDR3 loop: CASSPGGRETQYF. DNA of the CDR3: TGTGCCAGCTCACCCGGGGGTCGGGAGACCCAGTACTTC. Complete variable domain (other parts from reference TRBV18 and TRBJ2-5): NAGVMQNPRHLVRRRGQEARLRCSPMKGHSHVYWYRQLPEEGLKFMVYLQKENIIDESGMPKERFSAEFPKEGPSILRIQQVVRGDSAAYFCASSPGGRETQYFGPGTRLLVL.

V and J are TRBV7-9 and TRBJ2-7, with D unclear. Trimming shortened V by 0 bases and J by 0 bases, and 6 bases separated the two germline ends. The CDR3 spans 14 residues. Germline V gene lookup returns CDR1 SEHNR and CDR2 FQNEAQ (reference sequence). CDR3 sequence: CASSLALSSYEQYF. Here the CDR3 DNA reads TGTGCCAGCAGCTTAGCGTTGAGCTCCTACGAGCAGTACTTC. The whole variable domain, remainder taken from reference TRBV7-9 and TRBJ2-7, is DTGVSQNPRHKITKRGQNVTFRCDPISEHNRLYWYRQTLGQGPEFLTYFQNEAQLEKSRLLSDRFSAERPKGSFSTLEIQRTEQGDSAMYLCASSLALSSYEQYFGPGTRLTVT.

This chain uses TRBV18 with TRBJ2-7; 10 nucleotides line up with TRBD1. This CDR3 region has 15 residues. Germline CDR1 reads KGHSH; CDR2 reads LQKENI. V trimming: 6 bases; J trimming: 2 bases; junction bases outside the gene matches: 7. The CDR3 region is CASSPGTGVPYEQYF. In DNA form, the CDR3 reads TGTGCCAGCTCTCCCGGGACAGGGGTCCCCTACGAGCAGTACTTC.

The chain employs TRBV2 and TRBJ1-2, with D perhaps TRBD1 (5 bases). This CDR3 spans 12 amino acids. The germline CDR1 and CDR2 sequences are SNHLY and FYNNEI. The V end was cut by 8 bases, the J end by 2 bases, with 9 bases between. CDR3 bases: TGTGCCAGCCACAGGTCAAACTATGGCTACACCTTC. Its protein product is CASHRSNYGYTF.

This clone is a singleton in its sample. V and J are TRBV3-1 (or the pseudogene TRBV3-2) and TRBJ2-7; possibly TRBD2 for D (6 bases). The CDR3 length is 14 residues. Germline V gives CDR1 LGHDT, CDR2 YNNKEL (reference sequence). Deletions cut 4 bases from V and 0 bases from J, with 10 bases between. CDR3 in amino acids: CASSLSSGSYEQYF. CDR3 bases: TGTGCCAGCAGCCTAAGTAGCGGCTCCTACGAGCAGTACTTC.

The chain recombines TRBV29-1 with TRBJ1-3; possibly TRBD1 for D (5 bases). Germline assignment: CDR1 SQVTM and CDR2 ANQGSEA. V lost 6 bases and J lost 0, with 9 bases in between. The CDR3 spans 13 residues. The CDR3 loop is CSVDSLSGNTIYF. The DNA for the CDR3 is TGCAGCGTAGACAGTCTCTCTGGAAACACCATATATTTT.

The chain uses TRBV18 and TRBJ2-1, with D tentatively TRBD1 (5 bases). Trimming pared 2 bases from V and 6 bases from J, leaving 14 bases between. CDR3 length equals 15 residues. The germline V gene has CDR1 KGHSH and CDR2 LQKENI. The CDR3 nucleotides are TGTGCCAGCTCACCAATGGGGCAAACCTCCAATGAGCAGTTCTTC. It encodes CASSPMGQTSNEQFF.

This clone appeared a single time. The chain is built from TRBV24-1 and TRBJ1-5; 9 bases are a match to TRBD1. V gave up 6 bases and J gave up 6 bases; unmatched junction bases: 8. The germline gives CDR1 KGHDR, CDR2 SFDVKD. The CDR3 has 15 residues. The CDR3, as DNA: TGTGCCACCAGTTCTGGACAGGGGTCGGGTCAGCCCCAGCATTTT. Protein product: CATSSGQGSGQPQHF.

The chain links TRBV3-1 (or the pseudogene TRBV3-2) to TRBJ2-7; the D is unclear. V shed 8 bases and J shed 3 bases, with 11 bases lying between them. The germline CDR1 and CDR2 sequences are LGHDT and YNNKEL (reference sequence). The CDR3 covers 12 residues. CDR3 coding DNA: TGTGCCAGCTCGCGACTCGACTACGAGCAGTACTTC. It encodes CASSRLDYEQYF.

This rearrangement joins TRBV10-3 to TRBJ2-2; D call uncertain. Deletions cut 3 bases from V and 2 bases from J, with 10 bases between. Germline V lookup: CDR1 ENHRY, CDR2 SYGVKD. The CDR3 sequence is 15 residues long. The CDR3 protein is CAISEETPNTGELFF. CDR3 sequence (DNA): TGTGCCATCAGTGAAGAGACACCTAACACCGGGGAGCTGTTTTTT.

The chain combines TRBV19 with TRBJ2-3; maybe TRBD1 (6 bases). V shed 4 bases and J shed 2 bases, with 16 bases lying between them. There are 16 residues in the CDR3. Germline CDR1 and CDR2: LNHDA and SQIVND (reference sequence). The CDR3 reads CASSRGDNIYTDTQYF. In DNA form, the CDR3 reads TGTGCCAGTAGTAGAGGGGACAACATTTACACAGATACGCAGTATTTT. The whole variable domain, filled in from reference TRBV19 and TRBJ2-3, reads DGGITQSPKYLFRKEGQNVTLSCEQNLNHDAMYWYRQDPGQGLRLIYYSQIVNDFQKGDIAEGYSVSREKKESFPLTVTSAQKNPTAFYLCASSRGDNIYTDTQYFGPGTRLTVL.

The chain links TRBV7-8 to TRBJ1-4; TRBD1 matches at 10 bases. The J segment lost 7 bases and the V segment lost 2 bases, leaving 4 bases of the junction unmatched. The germline V gene encodes CDR1 SGHVS and CDR2 FQNEAQ. The CDR3 runs 15 residues. The CDR3 bases are TGTGCCAGCAGCTTATGGGACAGGGGCGGTGAAAAACTGTTTTTT. Translated, it gives CASSLWDRGGEKLFF.

The chain carries TRBV3-1 (or the pseudogene TRBV3-2) and TRBJ2-7, with 10 bases fitting TRBD2. Trimming cost V 4 bases and J 2 bases; bases outside gene matches: 5. The V gene's germline CDR1 is LGHDT and CDR2 YNNKEL (reference sequence). The CDR3 loop spans 15 amino acids. The CDR3 nucleotides read TGTGCCAGCAGCCCCACTAGCGGGAAGACCTACGAGCAGTACTTC. Its protein is CASSPTSGKTYEQYF.

This chain connects TRBV7-6 to TRBJ2-5; D not certain. The V gene lost 4 bases and the J gene lost 2 bases, with 11 bases spanning the gap. This CDR3 contains 14 residues. CDR1 and CDR2 (germline): SGHVS, FNYEAQ. The CDR3 is CASSSASLQETQYF. In nucleotides, the CDR3 is TGTGCCAGCAGCTCCGCGAGCTTACAAGAGACCCAGTACTTC.

This clone was observed a handful of times. V gene TRBV18 combines with J gene TRBJ1-1; D is unresolved. Germline V gene lookup returns CDR1 KGHSH and CDR2 LQKENI. The germline V and J ends were trimmed by 3 bases and 1 base, with 12 bases remaining between them. The CDR3 is 15 amino acids. The CDR3: CASSPRGTGNTEAFF. The DNA for the CDR3 is TGTGCCAGCTCACCGCGGGGAACTGGGAACACTGAAGCTTTCTTT.

The chain joins TRBV30 to TRBJ1-1; tentatively, D is TRBD1 (5 bases). This CDR3 is 12 amino acids long. Germline loops: CDR1 GTSNPN, CDR2 SVGIG (reference sequence). V lost 5 bases to trimming and J lost 11 bases, with 18 bases between them. The CDR3 DNA is TGTGCCTGGTTTGGGTTCGGGGGTCACGCTTTCTTT. Its protein is CAWFGFGGHAFF.

This chain uses TRBV6-5 with TRBJ2-3; D is undetermined. The ends were cut back, 4 bases at V and 5 bases at J, with 4 bases in the middle. CDR3 length equals 11 residues. Germline V lookup: CDR1 MNHEY, CDR2 SVGAGI. The CDR3 region has the DNA TGTGCCAGCAGTTTCCGAGATACGCAGTATTTT. Its protein is CASSFRDTQYF.

This clone showed up just once. The chain uses TRBV6-5 and TRBJ1-6; D is undetermined. Trimming took 5 bases from V and 9 from J, leaving 11 bases between them. Germline V gene sequence: CDR1 MNHEY, CDR2 SVGAGI. This CDR3 is 13 amino acids long. Here the CDR3 reads CASSRVGGSPLHF. The CDR3 DNA sequence: TGTGCCAGCAGTCGCGTCGGAGGTTCACCCCTCCACTTT.

The genes are TRBV10-3 and TRBJ1-1, with 10 bases that match TRBD1. Germline CDR1 is ENHRY and CDR2 is SYGVKD. This CDR3 contains 14 residues. The V segment lost 6 bases and the J segment 1 base; nucleotides outside the gene matches: 2. In DNA form, the CDR3 reads TGTGCCATCAGCCGACAGGGGGCGAACACTGAAGCTTTCTTT. This sequence encodes CAISRQGANTEAFF.

The J gene is TRBJ1-1, the V gene TRBV4-1; D perhaps matches TRBD1 (5 bases). The length of the CDR3 is 16 residues. Trimming removed 0 bases from V and 1 base from J, with 12 bases in between. Germline V lookup: CDR1 MGHRA, CDR2 YSYEKL. The CDR3 reads CASSQDGQGGNTEAFF. CDR3 sequence (DNA): TGCGCCAGCAGCCAAGATGGGCAGGGCGGGAACACTGAAGCTTTCTTT.

This chain uses TRBV11-2 with TRBJ2-7, with 10 bases aligning to TRBD1. Looked up from germline, CDR1 is SGHAT and CDR2 is FQNNGV. The CDR3 loop spans 15 amino acids. After removal of 3 bases from V and 3 bases from J, the junction contained 5 bases not matched to a gene. This CDR3 reads CASSFGTGVFYEQYF. In DNA, the CDR3 is TGTGCCAGCAGCTTCGGGACAGGGGTGTTCTACGAGCAGTACTTC.

The V and J genes are TRBV7-2 and TRBJ1-1; D perhaps matches TRBD1 (5 bases). The length of the CDR3 is 14 residues. V was clipped by 3 bases and J by 10 bases, with 18 bases between them. The germline V gene has CDR1 SGHTA and CDR2 FQGNSA. CDR3 region: CASSLGRAAFGAFF. The CDR3 DNA follows: TGTGCCAGCAGCTTGGGCAGGGCTGCCTTCGGAGCTTTCTTT. Drawing the rest from reference TRBV7-2 and TRBJ1-1, the complete variable domain is GAGVSQSPSNKVTEKGKDVELRCDPISGHTALYWYRQSLGQGLEFLIYFQGNSAPDKSGLPSDRFSAERTGGSVSTLTIQRTQQEDSAVYLCASSLGRAAFGAFFGQGTRLTVV.

This chain links TRBV11-2 with TRBJ2-3; unclear D gene. Germline V gene data show CDR1 as SGHAT and CDR2 as FQNNGV. Deletions cut 0 bases from V and 4 bases from J, with 8 bases between. This CDR3 has 14 residues. CDR3 residues: CASSLEALADTQYF. The CDR3 region has the DNA TGTGCCAGCAGCTTAGAAGCGCTGGCAGATACGCAGTATTTT.

The V gene is TRBV28, the J gene TRBJ1-5, with D maybe TRBD1 (5 bases). This CDR3 spans 15 amino acids. With 1 base removed from V and 3 bases from J, the gap between germline ends came to 10 bases. The V gene's germline CDR1 is MDHEN and CDR2 SYDVKM. The CDR3 DNA reads TGTGCCAGCAGTTTATCGAGCAGGGCCAATCAGCCCCAGCATTTT. Its translation is CASSLSSRANQPQHF.

With respect to this clone: This same CDR3 is encoded by further DNA sequences in the sample. The V call is TRBV9, the J call TRBJ1-4; 9 bases map to TRBD1. This CDR3 has 14 residues. Looked up from germline, CDR1 is SGDLS and CDR2 is YYNGEE. V was clipped by 0 bases and J by 8 bases; unmatched bases: 2. The CDR3 region is CASSVGQGGEKLFF. The CDR3 DNA sequence: TGTGCCAGCAGCGTAGGACAGGGGGGAGAAAAACTGTTTTTT.